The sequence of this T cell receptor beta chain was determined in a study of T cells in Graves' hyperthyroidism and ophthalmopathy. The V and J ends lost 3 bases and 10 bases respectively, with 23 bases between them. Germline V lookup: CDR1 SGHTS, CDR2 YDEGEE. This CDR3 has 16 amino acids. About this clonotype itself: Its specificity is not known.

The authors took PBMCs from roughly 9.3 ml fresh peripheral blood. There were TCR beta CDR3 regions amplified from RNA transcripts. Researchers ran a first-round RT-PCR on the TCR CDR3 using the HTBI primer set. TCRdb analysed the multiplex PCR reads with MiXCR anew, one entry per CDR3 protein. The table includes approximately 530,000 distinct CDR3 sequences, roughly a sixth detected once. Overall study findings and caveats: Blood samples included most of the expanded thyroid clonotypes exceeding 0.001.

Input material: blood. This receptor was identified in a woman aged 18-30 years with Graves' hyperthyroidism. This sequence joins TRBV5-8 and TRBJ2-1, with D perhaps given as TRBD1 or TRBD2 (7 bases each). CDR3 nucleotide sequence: TGTGCCAGCAGCTCTGAAGGGACAGCGGGGTATGACGAGCAGTTCTTC. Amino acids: CASSSEGTAGYDEQFF.